These 23 T cell receptor beta chains were all obtained from the same sample, sequenced in a study of identical twins. TCRdb reanalysed the 5' RACE reads using MiXCR and keeps one entry per CDR3 protein. This table holds hundreds of thousands of distinct CDR3 sequences, over 9% found once. The same specimen was also included in a second study, on yellow fever vaccine responses in identical twins.

Sequenced sample: PBMCs. Source of these receptors: a young woman in good health.

This clonotype has just a few counts. The chain links TRBV12-3 or TRBV12-4 to TRBJ2-2; TRBD2 aligns across 11 bases. This CDR3 spans 15 amino acids. Trimming removed 10 bases from V and 5 bases from J; junction bases left unmatched: 9. CDR3 bases: TGTGCCACCCCGACTAGCGGGAAGGAGACCGGGGAGCTGTTTTTT. Protein sequence: CATPTSGKETGELFF.

The table lists this clonotype with a few counts. The V call is TRBV3-1, the J call TRBJ1-6, with 9 bases matching TRBD1. J lost 8 bases, V lost 1 base, and 6 bases had no gene match. This CDR3 spans 16 amino acids. Germline assignment: CDR1 LGHDT and CDR2 YNNKEL (reference sequence). The CDR3 reads CASSQVPGQGYSPLHF. The CDR3 nucleotides read TGTGCCAGCAGCCAAGTTCCGGGACAGGGTTATTCACCCCTCCACTTT.

There are a few counts of this clonotype. This chain uses TRBV3-1 with TRBJ2-2, with D perhaps matching TRBD2 (5 bases). With 7 bases removed from V and 3 bases from J, the gap between germline ends came to 15 bases. The CDR3 spans 15 residues. From germline, CDR1 is LGHDT and CDR2 YNNKEL (reference sequence). CDR3 sequence (DNA): TGTGCCAGCATGGTGTCGGGGTGGGACACCGGGGAGCTGTTTTTT. Translation: CASMVSGWDTGELFF.

The table lists this clonotype with a few counts. The chain employs TRBV27 and TRBJ1-4; 8 positions match TRBD1. CDR1 is MNHEY, CDR2 SMNVEV, per germline (reference sequence). The V gene end was trimmed by 4 bases and the J gene end by 7 bases; junction bases not matched to a gene: 14. The CDR3 totals 17 residues. In nucleotides, the CDR3 is TGTGCCAGCAGTTCCTTCTCAATACAGGGGGTAGCTGAAAAACTGTTTTTT. Translation gives CASSSFSIQGVAEKLFF.

V usage is TRBV20-1 and J usage is TRBJ2-2, with a weak D call TRBD2 (6 bases). The ends were cut back, 1 base at V and 3 bases at J, with 15 bases in the middle. This CDR3 has 16 residues. Germline assignment: CDR1 DFQATT and CDR2 SNEGSKA (reference sequence). Here the CDR3 reads CSARVVRGDYTGELFF. For the CDR3, the DNA is TGCAGTGCTAGAGTTGTTCGCGGGGATTACACCGGGGAGCTGTTTTTT.

This clonotype was observed at least ten times. The V gene is TRBV4-2, the J gene TRBJ1-2; tentatively, D is TRBD1 (6 bases). Germline V lookup: CDR1 LGHNA, CDR2 YNFKEQ. This CDR3 region has 15 residues. V was shortened by 0 bases and J by 3 bases, with 11 bases between the two germline ends. The CDR3 nucleotides are TGTGCCAGCAGCCAAGATTATAAGGGGGACTATGGCTACACCTTC. Protein: CASSQDYKGDYGYTF.

The chain carries TRBV4-1 and TRBJ2-3; possible D gene TRBD1, 6 bases. Trimming removed 3 bases at V and 1 base at J, with 14 bases between. Germline loops: CDR1 MGHRA, CDR2 YSYEKL. This CDR3 is built from 16 residues. This CDR3 reads CASSQRTRTGTDTQYF. The CDR3 DNA reads TGCGCCAGCAGCCAGCGAACAAGGACAGGCACAGATACGCAGTATTTT.

The chain couples TRBV25-1 to TRBJ2-5, with D possibly being TRBD2 (5 bases). The CDR3 consists of 14 residues. Trimming cost V 0 bases and J 5 bases, with 10 bases left between them. Germline assignment: CDR1 MGHDK and CDR2 SYGVNS. In nucleotides, the CDR3 is TGTGCCAGCAGTGAATATGGAAGGGAGGAGACCCAGTACTTC. Protein product: CASSEYGREETQYF.

This clonotype was counted a few times. The V and J genes are TRBV29-1 and TRBJ1-2; TRBD1 aligns across 11 bases. The germline V gene encodes CDR1 SQVTM and CDR2 ANQGSEA. The CDR3 has 16 residues. Losses at the gene ends were 5 bases for V and 5 bases for J; bases not matched to a gene: 13. CDR3 region: CSVTPPGTGGGYGYTF. DNA of the CDR3: TGCAGCGTTACCCCCCCCGGGACAGGGGGGGGTTATGGCTACACCTTC.

The chain couples TRBV12-3 or TRBV12-4 to TRBJ1-6; D is unresolved. This CDR3 spans 16 amino acids. V was trimmed by 6 bases and J by 0 bases, leaving 12 bases between them. CDR3 sequence reads: CASSSHGLSYNSPLHF. CDR3 DNA sequence: TGTGCCAGCAGCTCGCACGGACTCTCCTATAATTCACCCCTCCACTTT.

The table lists this clonotype with a few counts. The chain uses TRBV5-6 and TRBJ1-1; no firm D call. Germline V gene sequence: CDR1 SGHDT, CDR2 YYEEEE. V lost 2 bases and J 8 bases, leaving 7 bases between the germline ends. The CDR3 has 11 residues. CDR3 protein: CASSFGVEAFF. Here the CDR3 DNA reads TGTGCCAGCAGCTTTGGGGTGGAAGCTTTCTTT.

J is TRBJ2-7 and V is TRBV5-5; no firm D call. The CDR3 length is 14 residues. The germline V gene encodes CDR1 SGHKS and CDR2 YYEKEE (reference sequence). Between the trimmed V and J ends, which lost 1 base and 0 bases, there was a span of 8 bases. CDR3 sequence (DNA): TGTGCCAGCAGCTTGTGGTCGAGCTCCTACGAGCAGTACGTC. Its protein is CASSLWSSSYEQYV.

This clonotype was found a few times. The germline gene is not matched at one end of the junction; a read error may be the cause. J is TRBJ2-3 and V is TRBV2, with 10 positions matching TRBD1. This CDR3 comprises 15 residues. Germline assignment: CDR1 SNHLY and CDR2 FYNNEI. This chain's CDR3 is CASREGTGATDTQYF. Here the CDR3 DNA reads TGTGCCAGCAGAGAAGGGACAGGGGCCACAGATACGCAGTATTTT.

The chain recombines TRBV18 with TRBJ2-2, with a tentative D call TRBD1 (5 bases). The CDR3 loop spans 15 amino acids. Germline lookup yields CDR1 KGHSH and CDR2 LQKENI. The V end was cut by 2 bases, the J end by 0 bases, with 7 bases between. The CDR3 DNA follows: TGTGCCAGCTCACCAGGGGCACCGAACACCGGGGAGCTGTTTTTT. Amino acids: CASSPGAPNTGELFF.

The chain is built from TRBV12-3 or TRBV12-4 and TRBJ2-6; 9 bases match TRBD1. Trimming cost V 6 bases and J 8 bases; bases outside gene matches: 5. This CDR3 comprises 14 residues. The chain's CDR3 is CASRPGQGSNVLTF. DNA for the CDR3: TGTGCCAGCAGACCGGGACAGGGTTCCAACGTCCTGACTTTC.

V usage is TRBV20-1 and J usage is TRBJ2-5, with D maybe TRBD2 (5 bases). CDR3 length equals 13 residues. V shed 6 bases and J shed 2 bases, with 13 bases lying between them. Germline V gene data show CDR1 as DFQATT and CDR2 as SNEGSKA (reference sequence). The CDR3 spells CSATPDYQETQYF. The CDR3 DNA reads as TGCAGTGCCACTCCCGACTATCAAGAGACCCAGTACTTC.

With respect to this clonotype: This may stem from a read error, because a much larger clone lies one nucleotide away. The chain combines TRBV20-1 with TRBJ2-3; D gene uncertain. CDR1 and CDR2 (germline): DFQATT, SNEGSKA (reference sequence). V shed 7 bases and J shed 6 bases, with 20 bases lying between them. This CDR3 contains 14 residues. In DNA form, the CDR3 reads TGCAGTGGAGATGGGTCCTTTCCCCTTGATACGCAGTATTTT. Protein: CSGDGSFPLDTQYF.

This clonotype has only a few counts. The chain recombines TRBV18 with TRBJ2-7; 9 bases align to TRBD2. J was trimmed by 6 bases and V by 3 bases; bases with no gene match: 3. The germline V gene has CDR1 KGHSH and CDR2 LQKENI. The CDR3 length is 13 residues. CDR3: CASSPGLAREQYV. DNA of the CDR3: TGTGCCAGCTCACCTGGACTAGCGCGCGAGCAGTACGTC.

This chain connects TRBV12-3 or TRBV12-4 to TRBJ2-1, with D possibly TRBD2 on 6 matching bases. V gave up 5 bases and J gave up 2 bases, with 25 bases separating them. The CDR3 covers 19 residues. The chain's CDR3 is CASSLGTGGSIMTYNEQFF. CDR3 DNA: TGTGCCAGCAGTCTAGGGACTGGAGGGAGTATAATGACCTACAATGAGCAGTTCTTC.

The chain carries TRBV7-8 and TRBJ2-7; D is ambiguous. From germline, CDR1 is SGHVS and CDR2 FQNEAQ. The CDR3 consists of 14 residues. Trimming stripped 1 base from V and 1 base from J, with 8 bases between. CDR3 sequence reads: CASSLVVKSYEQYF. DNA of the CDR3: TGTGCCAGCAGCTTAGTAGTCAAATCCTACGAGCAGTACTTC.

This clonotype was recorded at least ten times. The chain employs TRBV7-2 and TRBJ2-2, with 7 bases fitting TRBD1. The CDR3 is made up of 16 amino acids. J was trimmed by 0 bases and V by 3 bases; bases with no gene match: 4. Germline V gives CDR1 SGHTA, CDR2 FQGNSA. CDR3 nucleotides: TGTGCCAGCAGCTTCCTAGGGGGCGCGAACACCGGGGAGCTGTTTTTT. Its protein is CASSFLGGANTGELFF.

This clonotype was counted between two and nine times. The chain uses TRBV29-1 and TRBJ1-1; TRBD1 aligns across 7 bases. The CDR3 extends over 12 amino acids. V lost 7 bases, J lost 7 bases, and 9 bases stayed unmatched. CDR1 and CDR2 (germline): SQVTM, ANQGSEA. In DNA, the CDR3 is TGCAGCGCAGAGACAGGGCCGATTGAAGCTTTCTTT. Residues: CSAETGPIEAFF.

The V and J genes are TRBV9 and TRBJ1-2, with a tentative D call TRBD1 (6 bases). The germline CDR1 and CDR2 sequences are SGDLS and YYNGEE. This CDR3 has 14 amino acids. V was cut by 4 bases and J by 2 bases, with 12 bases left in between. CDR3 loop: CASSPGDLNYGYTF. CDR3 DNA sequence: TGTGCCAGCAGCCCAGGGGATTTAAACTATGGCTACACCTTC.